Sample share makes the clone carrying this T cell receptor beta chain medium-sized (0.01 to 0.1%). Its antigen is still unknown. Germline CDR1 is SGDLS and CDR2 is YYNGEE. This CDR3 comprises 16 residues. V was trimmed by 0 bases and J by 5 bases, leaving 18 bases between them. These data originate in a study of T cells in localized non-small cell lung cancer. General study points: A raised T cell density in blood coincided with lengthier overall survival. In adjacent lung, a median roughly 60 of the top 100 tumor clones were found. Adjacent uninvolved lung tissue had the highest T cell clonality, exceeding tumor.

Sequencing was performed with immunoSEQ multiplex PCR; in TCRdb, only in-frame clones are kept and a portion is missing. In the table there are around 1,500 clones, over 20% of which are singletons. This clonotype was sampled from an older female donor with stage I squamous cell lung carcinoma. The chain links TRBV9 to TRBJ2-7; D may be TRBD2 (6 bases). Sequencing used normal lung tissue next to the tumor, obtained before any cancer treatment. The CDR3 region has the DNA TGTGCCAGCAGCGTAGGGGGGGACCAAACCCTACACGAGCAGTACTTC. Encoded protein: CASSVGGDQTLHEQYF. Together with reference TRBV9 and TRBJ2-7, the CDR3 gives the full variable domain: DSGVTQTPKHLITATGQRVTLRCSPRSGDLSVYWYQQSLDQGLQFLIQYYNGEERAKGNILERFSAQQFPDLHSELNLSSLELGDSALYFCASSVGGDQTLHEQYFGPGTRLTVT.